The 19 T cell receptor beta chains below were found in one sample sequenced in a study of response to subunit inactivated influenza vaccine. MiXCR was run by TCRdb on the RT-PCR reads, yielding one entry per CDR3 protein. The table has about 540,000 distinct CDR3 sequences, less than 25% seen once. This same sample was also taken into another study, of T cells expressing NK-cell markers. That paper notes: The cDNA for TCR beta came from 5'RACE template switching with UMIs.

This specimen was CD4+ T cells sorted from PBMCs, taken about 13 days after vaccination. The receptors stem from a man aged 50 to 60 who received an inactivated influenza vaccine.

This clonotype came up a few times. J is TRBJ1-2 and V is TRBV18; 9 bases map to TRBD1. V lost 4 bases, J lost 2 bases, and 5 bases stayed unmatched. CDR3 length equals 15 residues. From germline, CDR1 is KGHSH and CDR2 LQKENI. CDR3 amino acids: CASSLRDRANYGYTF. The CDR3 DNA follows: TGTGCCAGCTCACTACGGGACAGGGCGAACTATGGCTACACCTTC.

The rearrangement uses TRBV24-1 and TRBJ1-5; 7 bases align to TRBD1. In germline, CDR1 is KGHDR, CDR2 SFDVKD. The CDR3 has 14 residues. With 2 bases clipped from V and 4 bases from J, the junction kept 1 base outside the gene matches. CDR3 protein: CATSDWDRNQPQHF. In DNA, the CDR3 is TGTGCCACCAGTGATTGGGACAGAAATCAGCCCCAGCATTTT.

This clonotype was counted many times. This chain connects TRBV10-3 to TRBJ1-6, with TRBD1 matching 7 bases. V shed 5 bases and J 7 bases; nucleotides not matched to a gene: 8. This CDR3 has 15 amino acids. CDR1 and CDR2 from the germline V gene are ENHRY and SYGVKD. The CDR3 reads CAISREGQKNSPLHF. The CDR3 DNA reads as TGTGCCATCAGTCGAGAGGGACAGAAGAATTCACCCCTCCACTTT.

The table lists this clonotype with a few counts. The rearrangement links TRBV12-3 or TRBV12-4 to TRBJ1-2, with TRBD1 as a possible D gene (6 bases). CDR3 length equals 14 residues. With 3 bases removed from V and 4 bases from J, the gap between germline ends came to 12 bases. Here the CDR3 DNA reads TGTGCCAGCAGTTTCGCGGGGGCAGGCTATGGCTACACCTTC. Translation gives CASSFAGAGYGYTF.

This clonotype was counted only a few times. This chain uses TRBV7-8 with TRBJ2-3; no clear D. Germline V lookup: CDR1 SGHVS, CDR2 FQNEAQ. The CDR3 is 16 amino acids. V gave up 7 bases and J gave up 0 bases, with 17 bases separating them. The CDR3 coding sequence is TGTGCCAGCATGACGGCCCGGTTTGCTAGCACAGATACGCAGTATTTT. Amino acid sequence: CASMTARFASTDTQYF.

This clonotype was counted a few times. The rearrangement joins TRBV20-1 to TRBJ1-2; TRBD1 matches 7 bases. Trimming removed 6 bases from V and 3 bases from J; junction bases left unmatched: 7. The CDR3 sequence is 13 residues long. Per germline, CDR1 DFQATT and CDR2 SNEGSKA (reference sequence). In DNA, the CDR3 is TGCAGTGCCGAGATTACAGGGGACTATGGCTACACCTTC. It is translated as CSAEITGDYGYTF.

J is TRBJ2-3 and V is TRBV7-9, with a possible D match to TRBD2 (6 bases). This CDR3 is 13 amino acids long. Germline CDR1 is SEHNR and CDR2 is FQNEAQ (reference sequence). Between the trimmed V and J ends, which lost 11 bases and 3 bases, there was a span of 15 bases. The CDR3 region has the DNA TGTGCCGGCGGGGCCCCGACTACAGATACGCAGTATTTT. Amino acids: CAGGAPTTDTQYF.

The CDR3, as DNA: TGTGCCAGCAGCTTAAACGCGGGAGGGAGCACAGATACGCAGTATTTT. As protein: CASSLNAGGSTDTQYF. V gene TRBV7-9 combines with J gene TRBJ2-3; TRBD2 matches at 9 bases. The germline V gene encodes CDR1 SEHNR and CDR2 FQNEAQ (reference sequence). V gave up 2 bases and J gave up 0 bases; unmatched junction bases: 3. This CDR3 has 16 amino acids.

V is TRBV20-1 and J is TRBJ2-1, with D possibly matching TRBD2 (5 bases). The germline V and J ends were trimmed by 0 bases and 7 bases, with 22 bases remaining between them. CDR1 is DFQATT, CDR2 SNEGSKA, per germline (reference sequence). The CDR3 extends over 17 amino acids. The CDR3 bases are TGCAGTGCTAGAGATAGGCTGGTGCCTGCGGGTCGAAATGAGCAGTTCTTC. Amino acid sequence: CSARDRLVPAGRNEQFF.

In its sample, this clonotype was seen a few times. As DNA, the CDR3 is TGTGCCAGCAGCACCCAGGCTGGGGAGGAGCAGTTCTTC. Translation: CASSTQAGEEQFF. The gene calls are TRBV7-2 and TRBJ2-1; weak D call: TRBD2 (5 bases). This CDR3 has 13 amino acids. Trimming pared 5 bases from V and 10 bases from J, leaving 15 bases between. CDR1 SGHTA and CDR2 FQGNSA come from the germline V gene. Drawing the rest from reference TRBV7-2 and TRBJ2-1, the complete variable domain is GAGVSQSPSNKVTEKGKDVELRCDPISGHTALYWYRQSLGQGLEFLIYFQGNSAPDKSGLPSDRFSAERTGGSVSTLTIQRTQQEDSAVYLCASSTQAGEEQFFGPGTRLTVL.

V is TRBV5-1 and J is TRBJ2-7; D might be TRBD1 (6 bases). Germline V gene sequence: CDR1 SGHRS, CDR2 YFSETQ. This CDR3 has 14 amino acids. The ends were cut back, 4 bases at V and 2 bases at J, with 13 bases in the middle. The CDR3 loop is CASSRRDNTYEQYF. The CDR3 DNA reads as TGCGCCAGCAGCCGCCGGGACAACACCTACGAGCAGTACTTC.

The chain combines TRBV15 with TRBJ1-5; D unclear. The germline CDR1 and CDR2 sequences are LNHNV and YYDKDF (reference sequence). Trimming left V 5 bases short and J 0 bases short, with 5 bases between. The CDR3 length is 13 residues. As DNA, the CDR3 is TGTGCCACCAGCGGAGGTAGCAATCAGCCCCAGCATTTT. Protein product: CATSGGSNQPQHF.

This sequence joins TRBV6-1 and TRBJ2-1; 7 bases match TRBD2. The CDR3 consists of 13 residues. Germline-derived CDR1 and CDR2 are MNHNS and SASEGT. With 0 bases clipped from V and 14 bases from J, the junction kept 7 bases outside the gene matches. CDR3 in DNA: TGTGCCAGCAGTGAAGCCCCGAGCGGGGTAGAGTTCTTC. Translation: CASSEAPSGVEFF.

The chain recombines TRBV11-2 with TRBJ2-1, with D perhaps matching TRBD1 or TRBD2 (10 bases each). Germline V CDR1 and CDR2: SGHAT, FQNNGV. The CDR3 covers 14 residues. The V gene lost 5 bases and the J gene lost 10 bases, with 18 bases spanning the gap. CDR3 protein: CASSQRGGQGEQFF. The CDR3 DNA sequence: TGTGCCAGCAGCCAGCGGGGGGGACAGGGGGAGCAGTTCTTC.

To note about this clonotype: One junction end disagrees with the germline gene, perhaps due to a read error. This rearrangement joins TRBV7-2 to TRBJ1-1; D unresolved. The germline V gene encodes CDR1 SGHTA and CDR2 FQGNSA. There are 11 residues in the CDR3. The CDR3 nucleotides read TGTGCCAGCAGCCTCGTTCGGGGAGTTACCTTT. It encodes CASSLVRGVTF.

This chain uses TRBV20-1 with TRBJ2-7; 7 nucleotides match TRBD1. V lost 5 bases, J lost 1 base, and 11 bases stayed unmatched. In germline, CDR1 is DFQATT, CDR2 SNEGSKA (reference sequence). The CDR3 is made up of 15 amino acids. DNA for the CDR3: TGCAGTGCTTACCATCATGCAGGGGGATCCTACGAGCAGTACTTC. This gives the protein CSAYHHAGGSYEQYF.

This clonotype was found a few times. J is TRBJ1-2 and V is TRBV6-5; 7 nucleotides match TRBD1. The V gene end was trimmed by 3 bases and the J gene end by 8 bases; junction bases not matched to a gene: 6. CDR3 length: 13 amino acids. CDR1 and CDR2 (germline): MNHEY, SVGAGI. CDR3: CASSYRQGLGYTF. The CDR3, as DNA: TGTGCCAGCAGTTATCGACAGGGCCTAGGCTACACCTTC.

This clonotype has only one observation. The V call is TRBV5-1, the J call TRBJ2-3, with 9 bases matching TRBD1. V lost 0 bases and J lost 2; bases outside the gene matches: 1. Germline-derived CDR1 and CDR2 are SGHRS and YFSETQ. There are 15 residues in the CDR3. The CDR3: CASSLGDRDTDTQYF. The CDR3 DNA follows: TGCGCCAGCAGCTTGGGGGACAGGGACACAGATACGCAGTATTTT.

The CDR3 DNA is TGTGCCAGCAGTTCGCGGGGGACGGCAACAGATACGCAGTATTTT. As protein: CASSSRGTATDTQYF. This chain connects TRBV12-3 or TRBV12-4 to TRBJ2-3; TRBD2 matches at 7 bases. This CDR3 has 15 residues. V shed 4 bases, J shed 3 bases, and the junction held 7 bases outside the gene matches.